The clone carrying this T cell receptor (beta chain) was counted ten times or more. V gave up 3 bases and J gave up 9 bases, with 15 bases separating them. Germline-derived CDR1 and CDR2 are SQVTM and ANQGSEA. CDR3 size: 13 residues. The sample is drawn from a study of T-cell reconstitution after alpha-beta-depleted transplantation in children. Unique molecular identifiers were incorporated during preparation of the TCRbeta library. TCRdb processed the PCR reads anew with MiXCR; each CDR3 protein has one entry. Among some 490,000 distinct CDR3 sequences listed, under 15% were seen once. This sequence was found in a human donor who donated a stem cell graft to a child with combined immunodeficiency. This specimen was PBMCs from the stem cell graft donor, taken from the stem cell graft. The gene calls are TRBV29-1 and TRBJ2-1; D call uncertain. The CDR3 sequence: CSVEPKEPPEQFF. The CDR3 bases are TGCAGCGTTGAGCCCAAAGAGCCCCCTGAGCAGTTCTTC.